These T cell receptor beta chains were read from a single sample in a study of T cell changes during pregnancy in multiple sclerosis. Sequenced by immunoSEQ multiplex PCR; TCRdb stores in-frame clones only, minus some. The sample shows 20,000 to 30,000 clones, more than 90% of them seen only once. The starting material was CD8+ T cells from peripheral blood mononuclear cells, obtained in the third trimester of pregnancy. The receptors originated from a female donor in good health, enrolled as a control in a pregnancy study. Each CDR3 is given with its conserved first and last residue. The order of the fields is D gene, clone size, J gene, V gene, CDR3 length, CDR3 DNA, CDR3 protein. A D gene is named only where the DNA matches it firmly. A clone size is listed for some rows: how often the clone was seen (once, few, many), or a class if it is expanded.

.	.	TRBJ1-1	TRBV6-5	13	TGTGCCAGTGGAGGAGGGAGGGGCACTGAAGCTTTCTTT	CASGGGRGTEAFF
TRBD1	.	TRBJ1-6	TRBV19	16	TGTGCCAGTAGCAACCGGGACAGGGGGAATAATTCACCCCTCCACTTT	CASSNRDRGNNSPLHF
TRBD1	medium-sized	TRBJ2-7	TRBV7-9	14	TGTGCCAGCACCCCCGGGACAGGGGGTCACGAGCAGTACTTC	CASTPGTGGHEQYF
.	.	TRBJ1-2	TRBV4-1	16	TGCGCCAGCAGCCAAGATCAGCAGGTCCTTCTGAGCGGCTACACCTTC	CASSQDQQVLLSGYTF
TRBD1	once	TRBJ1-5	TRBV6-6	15	TGTGCCAGCAGACTACAGGGGGCAAGCAATCAGCCCCAGCATTTT	CASRLQGASNQPQHF
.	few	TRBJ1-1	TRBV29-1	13	TGCAGCGCCGCCGGGGGGCTAAGGACTGAAGCTTTCTTT	CSAAGGLRTEAFF
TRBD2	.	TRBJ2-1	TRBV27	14	TGTGCCAGCACCTCAGGCGGGGGGGCCATGCAGCAGTTCTTC	CASTSGGGAMQQFF
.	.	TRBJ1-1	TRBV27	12	TGTGCCAGCAGTAACCTCGGCACTGAAGCTTTCTTT	CASSNLGTEAFF
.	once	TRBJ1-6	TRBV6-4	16	TGTGCCAGCAGTCCCAAAGGCGGGGGCGGTAATTCACCCCTCCACTTT	CASSPKGGGGNSPLHF
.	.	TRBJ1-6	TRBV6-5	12	TGTGCCAGCAGTTTCCCGGGATCACCCCTCCACTTT	CASSFPGSPLHF
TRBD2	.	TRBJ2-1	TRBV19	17	TGTGCCAGTAGCCTTATATGGACTAGCGCACGACAGAATGAGCAGTTCTTC	CASSLIWTSARQNEQFF